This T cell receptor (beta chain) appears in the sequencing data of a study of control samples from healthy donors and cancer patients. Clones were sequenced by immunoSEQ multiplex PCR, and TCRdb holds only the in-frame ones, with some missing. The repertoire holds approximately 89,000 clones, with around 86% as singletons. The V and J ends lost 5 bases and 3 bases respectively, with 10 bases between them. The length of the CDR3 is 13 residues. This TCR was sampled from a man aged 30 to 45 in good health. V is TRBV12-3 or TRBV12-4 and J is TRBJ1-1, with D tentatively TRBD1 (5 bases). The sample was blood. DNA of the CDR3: TGTGCCAGCAGTGGCTGGGGGGACACTGAAGCTTTCTTT. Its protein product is CASSGWGDTEAFF.